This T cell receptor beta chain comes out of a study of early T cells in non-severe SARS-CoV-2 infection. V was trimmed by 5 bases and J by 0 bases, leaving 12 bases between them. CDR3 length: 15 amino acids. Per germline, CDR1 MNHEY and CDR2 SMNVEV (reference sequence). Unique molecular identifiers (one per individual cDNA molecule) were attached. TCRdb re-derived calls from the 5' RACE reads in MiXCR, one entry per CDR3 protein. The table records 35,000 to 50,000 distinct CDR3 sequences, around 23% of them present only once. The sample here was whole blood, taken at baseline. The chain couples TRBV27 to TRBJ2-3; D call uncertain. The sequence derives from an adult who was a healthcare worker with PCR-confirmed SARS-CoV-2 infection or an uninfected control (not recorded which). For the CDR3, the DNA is TGTGCCAGCAGTCCCGACCCCGCTAGCACAGATACGCAGTATTTT. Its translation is CASSPDPASTDTQYF.